These 24 T cell receptor beta chains came from one sample sequenced in a study of cytomegalovirus exposure and HLA in healthy donors. The PCR was carried out with 60 Vbeta primers and 13 Jbeta primers. Data came from immunoSEQ multiplex PCR; TCRdb stores just in-frame clones and leaves some out. This sample has roughly 190,000 clones, with around 80% found just once. The sample taken for sequencing was PBMCs. The receptor set was obtained from a woman aged 50 to 65 in good health and CMV-seronegative.

The CDR3 loop is CASSQDRGYSYNEQFF. CDR3 sequence (DNA): TGCGCCAGCAGCCAAGACCGGGGTTACTCCTACAATGAGCAGTTCTTC. The rearrangement uses TRBV4-1 and TRBJ2-1; D may be TRBD2 (5 bases). Germline assignment: CDR1 MGHRA and CDR2 YSYEKL. This CDR3 spans 16 amino acids. Between the trimmed V and J ends, which lost 0 bases and 0 bases, there was a span of 9 bases.

J is TRBJ2-3 and V is TRBV28, with D unclear. CDR1 and CDR2 from the germline V gene are MDHEN and SYDVKM. V lost 1 base and J 3 bases, leaving 17 bases between the germline ends. CDR3 length equals 17 residues. CDR3 in DNA: TGTGCCAGCAGTTTATCATTTCTAGGTGGGTGGACAGATACGCAGTATTTT. Residues: CASSLSFLGGWTDTQYF. Combining the CDR3 with reference TRBV28 and TRBJ2-3 gives the whole variable domain DVKVTQSSRYLVKRTGEKVFLECVQDMDHENMFWYRQDPGLGLRLIYFSYDVKMKEKGDIPEGYSVSREKKERFSLILESASTNQTSMYLCASSLSFLGGWTDTQYFGPGTRLTVL.

V usage is TRBV16 and J usage is TRBJ2-2; tentative D call: TRBD2 (6 bases). V was shortened by 3 bases and J by 4 bases, with 12 bases between the two germline ends. Germline V gives CDR1 KGHSY, CDR2 FQNENV. This CDR3 is 15 amino acids long. The CDR3 DNA is TGTGCCAGCAGCCAGGGGGAGGCCAGCACCGGGGAGCTGTTTTTT. Encoded protein: CASSQGEASTGELFF.

The chain's CDR3 is CASSLDPSYNEQFF. CDR3 DNA: TGTGCCAGCAGCTTAGATCCTAGCTACAATGAGCAGTTCTTC. The chain links TRBV7-9 to TRBJ2-1; D is uncertain. Trimming took 1 base from V and 3 from J, leaving 7 bases between them. Germline-derived CDR1 and CDR2 are SEHNR and FQNEAQ (reference sequence). The CDR3 extends over 14 amino acids.

The chain has TRBV7-2 and TRBJ2-7; 8 nucleotides match TRBD1. This CDR3 has 12 residues. Germline values: CDR1 SGHTA, CDR2 FQGNSA. J was trimmed by 5 bases and V by 5 bases; bases with no gene match: 2. The chain's CDR3 is CASSGTGNEQYF. CDR3 nucleotides: TGTGCCAGCAGCGGGACAGGAAACGAGCAGTACTTC.

The rearrangement uses TRBV10-3 and TRBJ1-1, with D possibly matching TRBD1 (5 bases). The CDR3 consists of 13 residues. The V end lost 0 bases, the J end lost 7 bases, and 9 bases lay between the germline ends. Germline CDR1 and CDR2: ENHRY and SYGVKD. CDR3 residues: CAISESGQYEAFF. The CDR3 coding sequence is TGTGCCATCAGTGAGTCGGGGCAGTATGAAGCTTTCTTT.

The V gene is TRBV29-1, the J gene TRBJ2-2; TRBD2 matches at 11 bases. This CDR3 comprises 17 residues. The J segment lost 1 base and the V segment lost 4 bases, leaving 8 bases of the junction unmatched. Per germline, CDR1 SQVTM and CDR2 ANQGSEA. CDR3 region: CSVGGTSGGRNTGELFF. As DNA, the CDR3 is TGCAGCGTTGGAGGAACTAGCGGGGGCCGGAACACCGGGGAGCTGTTTTTT.

The chain couples TRBV15 to TRBJ2-7, with 12 bases lining up with TRBD1. The J segment lost 6 bases and the V segment lost 3 bases, leaving 12 bases of the junction unmatched. Germline-derived CDR1 and CDR2 are LNHNV and YYDKDF (reference sequence). This CDR3 has 17 amino acids. CDR3 protein: CATSSQLGTGGGGEQYF. The CDR3 DNA sequence: TGTGCCACCAGCAGTCAACTCGGGACAGGGGGCGGGGGCGAGCAGTACTTC.

CDR3 region: CASSFSMNTEAFF. The CDR3 DNA follows: TGTGCCAGCAGTTTTTCTATGAACACTGAAGCTTTCTTT. J is TRBJ1-1 and V is TRBV28; D is unresolved. Between the trimmed V and J ends, which lost 3 bases and 0 bases, there was a span of 5 bases. Per the germline V gene, CDR1 is MDHEN and CDR2 is SYDVKM. The CDR3 spans 13 residues.

V usage is TRBV19 and J usage is TRBJ2-7; 8 bases map to TRBD1. The germline V gene encodes CDR1 LNHDA and CDR2 SQIVND (reference sequence). This CDR3 contains 14 residues. V trimming: 7 bases; J trimming: 3 bases; junction bases outside the gene matches: 8. The CDR3 sequence is CASTPPGQDYEQYF. The CDR3 DNA is TGTGCCAGTACCCCGCCGGGACAGGACTACGAGCAGTACTTC.

This clone showed up just once. The chain is built from TRBV6-5 and TRBJ1-2; tentative D call: TRBD1 (6 bases). This CDR3 has 15 residues. Deletions cut 8 bases from V and 4 bases from J, with 20 bases between. CDR1 is MNHEY, CDR2 SVGAGI, per germline. Here the CDR3 DNA reads TGTGCCAGCGGCCCTCGGGGGGGCTGGGGCTATGGCTACACCTTC. Translation gives CASGPRGGWGYGYTF.

The gene calls are TRBV28 and TRBJ1-4; the D gene is possibly TRBD1 (6 bases). This CDR3 has 15 residues. With 5 bases removed from V and 8 bases from J, the gap between germline ends came to 18 bases. The germline V gene has CDR1 MDHEN and CDR2 SYDVKM. Written as DNA, the CDR3 is TGTGCCAGCAGTCTCCCCGGGGGGCGAGCGGAAAAACTGTTTTTT. Amino acid sequence: CASSLPGGRAEKLFF.

This chain connects TRBV7-8 to TRBJ1-1; TRBD1 is a possible D gene (5 bases). Deletions cut 1 base from V and 1 base from J, with 7 bases between. CDR1 and CDR2 (germline): SGHVS, FQNEAQ. The CDR3 spans 14 residues. The chain's CDR3 is CASSLGRENTEAFF. In nucleotides, the CDR3 is TGTGCCAGCAGCTTAGGCAGGGAGAACACTGAAGCTTTCTTT.

The chain recombines TRBV11-3 with TRBJ2-1; tentatively, D is TRBD2 (6 bases). This CDR3 region has 14 residues. V dropped 5 bases and J dropped 9 bases, with 17 bases sitting between them. Looked up from germline, CDR1 is SGHNT and CDR2 is YENEEA. The CDR3 is CASSPHRGTVEQFF. CDR3 nucleotides: TGTGCCAGCAGCCCCCACCGGGGGACTGTTGAGCAGTTCTTC. Using reference TRBV11-3 and TRBJ2-1 for the parts outside the CDR3, the full variable domain is EAGVVQSPRYKIIEKKQPVAFWCNPISGHNTLYWYLQNLGQGPELLIRYENEEAVDDSQLPKDRFSAERLKGVDSTLKIQPAELGDSAVYLCASSPHRGTVEQFFGPGTRLTVL.

This clone was found once. This chain connects TRBV6-5 to TRBJ1-3; 7 bases align to TRBD1. The CDR3 runs to 15 residues. V lost 0 bases to trimming and J lost 4 bases; unmatched junction nucleotides: 3. Germline-derived CDR1 and CDR2 are MNHEY and SVGAGI. The CDR3 is CASSYSDRHGNTIYF. Written as DNA, the CDR3 is TGTGCCAGCAGTTACTCGGACAGGCACGGAAACACCATATATTTT.

The chain links TRBV5-1 to TRBJ2-3; 7 positions match TRBD2. This CDR3 comprises 15 residues. Germline CDR1 SGHRS, CDR2 YFSETQ. Trimming at V came to 6 bases and at J to 2 bases, leaving 9 bases not matched to a gene. CDR3 DNA: TGCGCCAGCACCCGGGGGGACGGAGTCACAGATACGCAGTATTTT. Its translation is CASTRGDGVTDTQYF. Full variable domain (outside the CDR3, taken from reference TRBV5-1 and TRBJ2-3): KAGVTQTPRYLIKTRGQQVTLSCSPISGHRSVSWYQQTPGQGLQFLFEYFSETQRNKGNFPGRFSGRQFSNSRSEMNVSTLELGDSALYLCASTRGDGVTDTQYFGPGTRLTVL.

This sequence joins TRBV28 and TRBJ2-3; D perhaps matches TRBD2 (6 bases). CDR1 MDHEN and CDR2 SYDVKM come from the germline V gene. The CDR3 contains 14 residues. V shed 4 bases and J shed 4 bases, with 12 bases lying between them. Here the CDR3 DNA reads TGTGCCAGCAGTTCCGGGGGTCAGTCAGATACGCAGTATTTT. Its protein product is CASSSGGQSDTQYF.

The rearrangement links TRBV28 to TRBJ2-1; 11 positions match TRBD2. The V segment lost 2 bases and the J segment 7 bases; nucleotides outside the gene matches: 4. CDR3 length: 15 residues. Germline assignment: CDR1 MDHEN and CDR2 SYDVKM. The CDR3 DNA reads TGTGCCAGCAGTTTAACTAGCGGGAGAAGAAATGAGCAGTTCTTC. This gives the protein CASSLTSGRRNEQFF.

This chain uses TRBV9 with TRBJ2-1; D is undetermined. This CDR3 region has 15 residues. V was pared by 4 bases and J by 4 bases, with 15 bases between. CDR1 and CDR2 from the germline V gene are SGDLS and YYNGEE. In DNA form, the CDR3 reads TGTGCCAGCAGCCCCCAAGCCGACAAATACAATGAGCAGTTCTTC. Translated, it gives CASSPQADKYNEQFF.

The chain has TRBV2 and TRBJ2-7; a weak D match, TRBD1 (6 bases). CDR3 size: 13 residues. Deletions cut 7 bases from V and 3 bases from J, with 13 bases between. Germline CDR1 and CDR2: SNHLY and FYNNEI. The CDR3: CASITGQFYEQYF. Written as DNA, the CDR3 is TGTGCCAGCATAACAGGACAGTTCTACGAGCAGTACTTC.

The chain uses TRBV7-9 and TRBJ1-4, with D perhaps matching TRBD1 (6 bases). Trimming took off 5 bases at V and 5 bases at J, with 12 bases between the two ends. CDR1 and CDR2 (germline): SEHNR, FQNEAQ (reference sequence). This CDR3 is 14 amino acids long. CDR3 loop: CASSEGHGNEKLFF. The CDR3 nucleotides read TGTGCCAGCAGCGAGGGACACGGGAATGAAAAACTGTTTTTT.

This rearrangement joins TRBV6-1 to TRBJ1-2; the D gene is possibly TRBD1 (6 bases). The length of the CDR3 is 14 residues. V gave up 6 bases and J gave up 5 bases, with 16 bases separating them. Per the germline V gene, CDR1 is MNHNS and CDR2 is SASEGT. CDR3 region: CASRNQGSSYGYTF. CDR3 sequence (DNA): TGTGCCAGCAGGAACCAGGGGTCCTCTTATGGCTACACCTTC.

The chain couples TRBV4-3 to TRBJ2-7; no firm D call. V was trimmed by 1 base and J by 2 bases, leaving 9 bases between them. Germline lookup yields CDR1 LGHNA and CDR2 YSLEER. CDR3 size: 14 residues. The CDR3 DNA reads TGCGCCAGCAGCCAAGGTGACTTCCCCTACGAGCAGTACTTC. It is translated as CASSQGDFPYEQYF.

The genes are TRBV18 and TRBJ2-7; the D gene is possibly TRBD2 (6 bases). From germline, CDR1 is KGHSH and CDR2 LQKENI. Trimming took 2 bases from V and 7 from J, leaving 12 bases between them. The CDR3 has 13 amino acids. This CDR3 reads CASSPLAEGEQYF. Here the CDR3 DNA reads TGTGCCAGCTCACCATTGGCGGAGGGGGAGCAGTACTTC. Filled out from reference TRBV18 and TRBJ2-7, the complete variable domain reads NAGVMQNPRHLVRRRGQEARLRCSPMKGHSHVYWYRQLPEEGLKFMVYLQKENIIDESGMPKERFSAEFPKEGPSILRIQQVVRGDSAAYFCASSPLAEGEQYFGPGTRLTVT.